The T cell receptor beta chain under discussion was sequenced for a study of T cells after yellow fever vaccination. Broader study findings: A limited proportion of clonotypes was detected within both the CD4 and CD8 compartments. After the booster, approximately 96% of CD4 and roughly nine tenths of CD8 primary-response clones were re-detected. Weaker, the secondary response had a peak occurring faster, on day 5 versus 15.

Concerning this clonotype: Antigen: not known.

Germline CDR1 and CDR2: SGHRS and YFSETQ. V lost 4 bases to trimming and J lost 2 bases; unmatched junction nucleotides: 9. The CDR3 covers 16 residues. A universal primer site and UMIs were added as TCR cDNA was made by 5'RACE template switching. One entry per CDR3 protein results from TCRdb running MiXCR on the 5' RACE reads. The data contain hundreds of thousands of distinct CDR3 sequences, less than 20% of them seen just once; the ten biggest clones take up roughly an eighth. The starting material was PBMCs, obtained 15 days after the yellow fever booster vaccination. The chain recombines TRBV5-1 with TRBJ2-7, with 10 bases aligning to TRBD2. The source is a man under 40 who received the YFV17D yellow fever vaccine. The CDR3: CASSQASGSPTYEQYF. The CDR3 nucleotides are TGCGCCAGCAGCCAGGCTAGCGGGAGCCCGACCTACGAGCAGTACTTC.